Below, 21 T cell receptor beta chains from the same sample are listed, as sequenced in a study of post-analysis software for immune sequencing data. Study conclusions and caveats: There were five or six TRBV segments more frequent in patients than controls, and TRBV5-6, TRBV5-1 and TRBV20-1 were among them.

The library was made from cDNA and included unique molecular identifiers. TCRdb ran MiXCR on the PCR reads and lists one entry per CDR3 protein. The table records about 810,000 distinct CDR3 sequences, approximately 53% of them present only once. These TCRs are of unknown antigen specificity. Sequenced material: blood. Every receptor here comes from a girl aged 10 to 17 with multiple sclerosis.

This clonotype has only a few counts. The CDR3 DNA follows: TGCAGTTCAGAGACAGGGGGGAATTACGAGCAGTACTTC. It is translated as CSSETGGNYEQYF. This sequence joins TRBV20-1 and TRBJ2-7, with 9 positions matching TRBD1. CDR3 length: 13 amino acids. Trimming at V came to 8 bases and at J to 4 bases, leaving 9 bases not matched to a gene. Germline V lookup: CDR1 DFQATT, CDR2 SNEGSKA (reference sequence).

The chain recombines TRBV6-2 or TRBV6-3 with TRBJ2-1, with TRBD1 as a possible D gene (6 bases). This CDR3 contains 17 residues. V dropped 2 bases and J dropped 1 base, with 15 bases sitting between them. The germline V gene encodes CDR1 MNHEY and CDR2 SVGEGT. The CDR3 loop reads CASSYPLTGLSYNEQFF. CDR3 coding DNA: TGTGCCAGCAGTTACCCCCTGACAGGTCTATCCTACAATGAGCAGTTCTTC.

This clonotype was found many times. The chain couples TRBV20-1 to TRBJ2-7; 7 bases match TRBD2. Germline V gives CDR1 DFQATT, CDR2 SNEGSKA (reference sequence). The CDR3 is 13 amino acids. The J segment lost 0 bases and the V segment lost 7 bases, leaving 6 bases of the junction unmatched. The CDR3: CSGLLAPSYEQYF. The CDR3 DNA follows: TGCAGTGGCCTACTAGCGCCCTCCTACGAGCAGTACTTC.

Concerning this clonotype: This may be a read error, as it is one base from a much larger clone. The chain uses TRBV29-1 and TRBJ2-6, with 10 nucleotides matching TRBD1. In germline, CDR1 is SQVTM, CDR2 ANQGSEA. The length of the CDR3 is 15 residues. The CDR3: CSAGTGVAGANGLTF. CDR3 in DNA: TGCAGCGCCGGGACAGGGGTCGCTGGGGCCAACGGCCTGACTTTC.

The chain couples TRBV24-1 to TRBJ2-5; 7 bases are shared with TRBD2. J was trimmed by 4 bases and V by 4 bases; bases with no gene match: 8. The CDR3 has 15 amino acids. Germline values: CDR1 KGHDR, CDR2 SFDVKD. CDR3 region: CATSDTGGGPETQYF. CDR3 bases: TGTGCCACCAGTGACACTGGGGGAGGGCCAGAGACCCAGTACTTC.

The J gene is TRBJ2-1, the V gene TRBV5-1, with 8 bases that match TRBD1. The end of the DNA is better explained by TRBJ2-7, so the J call may be wrong. This CDR3 region has 15 residues. Germline assignment: CDR1 SGHRS and CDR2 YFSETQ. CDR3 in amino acids: CASSRTGIPVLEQYF. CDR3 nucleotide sequence: TGCGCCAGCAGCCGGACAGGGATCCCGGTTCTCGAGCAGTACTTC.

This clonotype turned up a few times. The chain is built from TRBV20-1 and TRBJ1-5, with TRBD1 matching over 7 bases. The CDR3 is 14 residues long. Germline lookup yields CDR1 DFQATT and CDR2 SNEGSKA (reference sequence). Trimming took 3 bases from V and 1 from J; bases not matched to a gene: 3. CDR3 sequence: CSASTGQSNQPQHF. Written as DNA, the CDR3 is TGCAGTGCTAGCACGGGACAGAGCAATCAGCCCCAGCATTTT.

In regard to this clonotype: A read error may produce the germline difference seen at one junction end. The chain employs TRBV7-2 and TRBJ2-1, with D possibly TRBD2 on 6 matching bases. The length of the CDR3 is 16 residues. Germline lookup yields CDR1 SGHTA and CDR2 FQGNSA. The CDR3 DNA follows: TGTGTCAGCAGCTTATTTCTAGCGCCTACTTACAATGAGCAGTTCTTC. It is translated as CVSSLFLAPTYNEQFF.

Only a few counts were recorded for this clonotype. The rearrangement joins TRBV20-1 to TRBJ2-1; D remains unclear. Germline assignment: CDR1 DFQATT and CDR2 SNEGSKA (reference sequence). The CDR3 is 11 residues long. The CDR3: CSARRTNEQFF. CDR3 in DNA: TGCAGCGCAAGACGGACCAATGAGCAGTTCTTC.

This clonotype showed up just a few times. The chain carries TRBV10-3 and TRBJ2-3, with D perhaps given as TRBD1 or TRBD2 (5 bases each). The V gene lost 8 bases and the J gene lost 2 bases, with 11 bases spanning the gap. This CDR3 spans 13 amino acids. The germline V gene has CDR1 ENHRY and CDR2 SYGVKD. CDR3 region: CAIAPGPTDTQYF. CDR3 in DNA: TGTGCCATCGCTCCGGGACCCACAGATACGCAGTATTTT.

A few counts support this clonotype. V usage is TRBV13 and J usage is TRBJ2-5, with D perhaps matching TRBD1 (6 bases). The CDR3 covers 13 residues. The germline V gene encodes CDR1 PRHDT and CDR2 FYEKMQ (reference sequence). The ends were cut back, 5 bases at V and 2 bases at J, with 9 bases in the middle. The CDR3 spells CASSGQRQETQYF. The CDR3 DNA reads as TGTGCCAGCAGCGGACAGAGGCAAGAGACCCAGTACTTC.

The gene calls are TRBV7-3 and TRBJ2-3; 9 bases agree with TRBD2. The ends lost 5 bases at V and 5 bases at J; junction bases unmatched: 8. Germline V lookup: CDR1 SGHTA, CDR2 FQGTGA. This CDR3 contains 15 residues. As DNA, the CDR3 is TGTGCCAGCAGCCCGAAGCGGGGGGCCGAAGATACGCAGTATTTT. Its protein product is CASSPKRGAEDTQYF.

The chain joins TRBV6-4 to TRBJ2-4; a possible D gene is TRBD1 (5 bases). The DNA end is a closer match to TRBJ2-5, so the J assignment may be wrong. Germline lookup yields CDR1 MRHNA and CDR2 SNTAGT. CDR3 length: 16 amino acids. The CDR3 protein is CASSDERQSFQETQYF. The CDR3 DNA is TGTGCCAGCAGTGACGAGCGACAGTCCTTTCAAGAGACCCAGTACTTC.

V is TRBV7-9 and J is TRBJ2-5; 7 bases are a match to TRBD1. There are 13 residues in the CDR3. Germline trimming cut 10 bases from V and 5 bases from J; bases unmatched to any gene: 10. Germline V lookup: CDR1 SEHNR, CDR2 FQNEAQ (reference sequence). CDR3 in DNA: TGTGCCAATATCCCGACAGGGAAGGAGACCCAGTACTTC. Amino acids: CANIPTGKETQYF.

The J gene is TRBJ2-5, the V gene TRBV6-6; weak D call: TRBD1 (6 bases). The CDR3 covers 13 residues. Germline CDR1 is MNHNY and CDR2 is SVGAGI (reference sequence). Trimming left V 8 bases short and J 5 bases short, with 15 bases between. The CDR3 DNA reads TGTGCCAGCGTAATCGGGACAACGGAGACCCAGTACTTC. Protein: CASVIGTTETQYF.

The V gene is TRBV20-1, the J gene TRBJ2-7, with TRBD1 identical over 7 bases. The V and J ends lost 1 base and 4 bases, in that order; junction bases with no gene match: 13. Germline V gene lookup returns CDR1 DFQATT and CDR2 SNEGSKA (reference sequence). CDR3 length equals 16 residues. CDR3 DNA: TGCAGTGCTAGAGGGGTTCTTACAGACAGGGAATACGAGCAGTACTTC. This codes for CSARGVLTDREYEQYF.

This rearrangement joins TRBV29-1 to TRBJ2-7; 7 nucleotides line up with TRBD1. The CDR3 runs 13 residues. V was clipped by 2 bases and J by 3 bases; unmatched bases: 4. In germline, CDR1 is SQVTM, CDR2 ANQGSEA. The CDR3 DNA reads as TGCAGCGTTGAACTGGGACAGAACTACGAGCAGTACTTC. Protein: CSVELGQNYEQYF.

The chain carries TRBV5-1 and TRBJ1-2; 7 bases align to TRBD1. CDR3 length equals 16 residues. The germline V gene has CDR1 SGHRS and CDR2 YFSETQ. Trimming at V came to 4 bases and at J to 0 bases, leaving 9 bases not matched to a gene. CDR3: CASSTGQNEANYGYTF. CDR3 in DNA: TGCGCCAGCAGCACGGGACAGAATGAAGCTAACTATGGCTACACCTTC.

The CDR3 nucleotides read TGTGCCAGCAGACCGGGACAGAATAATTCACCCCTCCACTTT. It encodes CASRPGQNNSPLHF. The chain combines TRBV7-9 with TRBJ1-6, with 7 bases lining up with TRBD1. J gave up 5 bases and V 6 bases, and 4 bases lay outside the gene matches. The germline gives CDR1 SEHNR, CDR2 FQNEAQ (reference sequence). The CDR3 is 14 amino acids.

The V gene is TRBV20-1, the J gene TRBJ2-1; 11 positions match TRBD2. The CDR3 covers 15 residues. Germline values: CDR1 DFQATT, CDR2 SNEGSKA (reference sequence). Trimming took 4 bases from V and 8 from J; bases not matched to a gene: 10. CDR3 in amino acids: CSATLSGRGRDEQFF. The CDR3 DNA reads as TGCAGTGCTACCCTTAGCGGGAGGGGTCGGGATGAGCAGTTCTTC.

V usage is TRBV6-6 and J usage is TRBJ2-1; a possible D gene is TRBD1 (6 bases). Trimming stripped 2 bases from V and 2 bases from J, with 16 bases between. Germline-derived CDR1 and CDR2 are MNHNY and SVGAGI (reference sequence). The CDR3 is 17 amino acids. The chain's CDR3 is CASSYATTGPPYNEQFF. The CDR3 nucleotides are TGTGCCAGCAGTTACGCGACCACAGGGCCACCCTACAATGAGCAGTTCTTC.